This TCR beta chain was documented in a study of cytomegalovirus exposure and HLA in healthy donors. Findings and limits, study-wide: Per a later analysis, HLA-associated TCR beta chains showed more clonal expansion than other, equally common TCR beta chains. An Asian-associated ancestry cluster reportedly showed fewer N-insertions than the approximately 670-donor mean in a later analysis. Rare sequences made up most TCRs, while some public TCRs were found in many donors.

Primers: 60 Vbeta forward and 13 Jbeta reverse. How the authors handled the data: In a later analysis, of around 80 million unique beta chains, about 12 million appeared in at least two donors. Here immunoSEQ multiplex PCR was the method, and the copy in TCRdb shows in-frame clones only, minus some. That table is the source of V, J and clone size, and D and trimming were worked out from the DNA. The table records approximately 140,000 clones, approximately 70% of them present only once. About this clone: As yet, its antigen is unknown.

The TCR comes from a woman aged 60-70 years in good health and CMV-seropositive. The sample taken for sequencing was PBMCs.

The CDR3 coding sequence is TGTGCCAGCATCCAAGGAGGGGGCAGCAATCAGCCCCAGCATTTT. It codes for CASIQGGGSNQPQHF. This sequence joins TRBV6-1 and TRBJ1-5, with TRBD1 matching 7 bases. Germline V CDR1 and CDR2: MNHNS, SASEGT. The CDR3 totals 15 residues. The J segment lost 1 base and the V segment lost 7 bases, leaving 7 bases of the junction unmatched.